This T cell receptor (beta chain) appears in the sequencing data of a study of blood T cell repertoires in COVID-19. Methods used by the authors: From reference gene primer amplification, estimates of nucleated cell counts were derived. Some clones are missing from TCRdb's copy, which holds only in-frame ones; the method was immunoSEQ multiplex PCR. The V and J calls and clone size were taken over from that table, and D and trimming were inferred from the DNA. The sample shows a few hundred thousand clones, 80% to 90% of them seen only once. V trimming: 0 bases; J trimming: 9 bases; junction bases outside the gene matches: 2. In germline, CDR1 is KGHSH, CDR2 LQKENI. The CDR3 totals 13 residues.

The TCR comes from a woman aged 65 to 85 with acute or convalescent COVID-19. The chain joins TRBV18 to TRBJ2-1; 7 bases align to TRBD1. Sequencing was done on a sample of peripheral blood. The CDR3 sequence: CASSPPPGGEQFF. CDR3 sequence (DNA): TGTGCCAGCTCACCACCGCCAGGGGGTGAGCAGTTCTTC.